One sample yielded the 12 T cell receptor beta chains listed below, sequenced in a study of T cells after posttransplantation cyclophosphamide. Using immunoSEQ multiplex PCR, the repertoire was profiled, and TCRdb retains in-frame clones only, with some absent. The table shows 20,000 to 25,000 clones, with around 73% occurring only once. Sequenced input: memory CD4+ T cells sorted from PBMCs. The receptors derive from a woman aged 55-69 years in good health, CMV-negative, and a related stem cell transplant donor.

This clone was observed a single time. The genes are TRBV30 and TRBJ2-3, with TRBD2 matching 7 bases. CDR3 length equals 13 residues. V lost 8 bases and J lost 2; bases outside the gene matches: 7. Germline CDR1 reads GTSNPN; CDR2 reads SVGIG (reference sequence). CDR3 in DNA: TGTGCCGCTTCGGGAGGTTTCACAGATACGCAGTATTTT. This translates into CAASGGFTDTQYF.

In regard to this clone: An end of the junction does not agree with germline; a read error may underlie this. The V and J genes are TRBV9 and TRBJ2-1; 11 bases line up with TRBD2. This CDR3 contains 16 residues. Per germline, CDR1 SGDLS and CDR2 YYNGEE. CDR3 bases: TGTGCCGGCAGCGTAGTTACTAGCGGGAGTCGTAATGAGCAGTTCTTC. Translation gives CAGSVVTSGSRNEQFF.

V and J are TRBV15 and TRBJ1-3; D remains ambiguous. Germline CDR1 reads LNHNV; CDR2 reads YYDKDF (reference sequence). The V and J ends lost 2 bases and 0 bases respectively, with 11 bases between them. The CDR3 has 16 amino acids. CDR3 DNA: TGTGCCACCAGCAGAAACCCCATGAGCTCTGGAAACACCATATATTTT. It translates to CATSRNPMSSGNTIYF. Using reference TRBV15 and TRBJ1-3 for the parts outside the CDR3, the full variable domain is DAMVIQNPRYQVTQFGKPVTLSCSQTLNHNVMYWYQQKSSQAPKLLFHYYDKDFNNEADTPDNFQSRRPNTSFCFLDIRSPGLGDTAMYLCATSRNPMSSGNTIYFGEGSWLTVV.

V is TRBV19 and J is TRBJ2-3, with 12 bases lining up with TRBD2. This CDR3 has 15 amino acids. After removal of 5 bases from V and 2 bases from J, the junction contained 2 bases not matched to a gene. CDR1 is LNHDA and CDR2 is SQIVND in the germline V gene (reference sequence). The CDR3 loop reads CASSWTSGITDTQYF. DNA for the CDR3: TGTGCCAGTAGTTGGACTAGCGGGATCACAGATACGCAGTATTTT.

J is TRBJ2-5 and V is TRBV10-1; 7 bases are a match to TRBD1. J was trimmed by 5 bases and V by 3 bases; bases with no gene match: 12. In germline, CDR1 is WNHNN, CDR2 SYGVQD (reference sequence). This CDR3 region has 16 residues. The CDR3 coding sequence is TGCGCCAGCAGTGACCCTTATCAACAGGGGAAGGAGACCCAGTACTTC. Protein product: CASSDPYQQGKETQYF.

The CDR3 is CASSPPGQGTDTQYF. The CDR3 DNA is TGTGCCAGCAGCCCACCGGGACAGGGCACAGATACGCAGTATTTT. This chain uses TRBV28 with TRBJ2-3, with 8 bases identical to TRBD1. With V trimmed by 6 bases and J by 1 base, 6 bases remained unmatched. There are 15 residues in the CDR3. Germline CDR1 reads MDHEN; CDR2 reads SYDVKM.

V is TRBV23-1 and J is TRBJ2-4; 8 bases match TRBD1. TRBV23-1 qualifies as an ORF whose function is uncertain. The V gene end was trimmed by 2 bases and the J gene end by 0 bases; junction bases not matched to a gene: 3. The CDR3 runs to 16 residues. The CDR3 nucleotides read TGCGCCAGCAGTCAAGGGACAGGACTAGCCAAAAACATTCAGTACTTC. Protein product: CASSQGTGLAKNIQYF.

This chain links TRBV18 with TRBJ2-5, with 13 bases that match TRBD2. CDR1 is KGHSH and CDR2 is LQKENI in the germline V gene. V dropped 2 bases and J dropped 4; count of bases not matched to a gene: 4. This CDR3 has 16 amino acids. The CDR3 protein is CASSPGLAGAGETQYF. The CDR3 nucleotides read TGTGCCAGCTCACCAGGACTAGCGGGAGCAGGAGAGACCCAGTACTTC.

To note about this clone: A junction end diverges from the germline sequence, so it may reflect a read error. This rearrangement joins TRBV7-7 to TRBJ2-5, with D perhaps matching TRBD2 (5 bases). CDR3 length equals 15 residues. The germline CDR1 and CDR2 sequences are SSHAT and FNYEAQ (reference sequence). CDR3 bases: TGTGCTAGCAGCCCGATCGGGGAAAGACGGGAGACCCAGTACTTC. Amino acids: CASSPIGERRETQYF.

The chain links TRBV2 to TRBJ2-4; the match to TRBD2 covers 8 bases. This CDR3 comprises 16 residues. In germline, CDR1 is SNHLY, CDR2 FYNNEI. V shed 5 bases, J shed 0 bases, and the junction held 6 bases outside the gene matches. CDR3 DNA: TGTGCCAGCAGTAAACTAGCGGAGGAAGCCAAAAACATTCAGTACTTC. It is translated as CASSKLAEEAKNIQYF.

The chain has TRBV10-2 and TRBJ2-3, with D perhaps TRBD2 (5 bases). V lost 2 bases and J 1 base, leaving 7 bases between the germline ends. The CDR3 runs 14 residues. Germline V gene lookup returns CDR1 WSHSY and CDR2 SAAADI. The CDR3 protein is CASSERRGTDTQYF. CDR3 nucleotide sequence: TGCGCCAGCAGTGAGAGGCGGGGCACAGATACGCAGTATTTT.

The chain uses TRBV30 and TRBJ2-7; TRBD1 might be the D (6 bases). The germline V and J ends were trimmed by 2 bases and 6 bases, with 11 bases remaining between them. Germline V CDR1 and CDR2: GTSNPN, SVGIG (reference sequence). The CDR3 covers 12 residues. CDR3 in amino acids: CAWSREQGEQYF. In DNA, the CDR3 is TGTGCCTGGAGTAGGGAACAGGGCGAGCAGTACTTC.